The source of this T cell receptor (beta chain) is a study of naive and memory T cell subsets. Regarding the study as a whole: Naive and memory repertoire findings lacked a ground truth for validation. Over 95% of naive TCR sequences appeared only once after error correction, unlike memory subsets. Possibly reflecting memory cells re-expressing CD45RA, a few larger clonotypes occurred in naive repertoires, especially CD8. Gini index rose across naive, CM, EM and EMRA in CD4 and CD8. Expression changes during T cell differentiation may affect RNA-based TCR counts.

This clonotype has only a few counts. Its antigen is still unknown. Both TRBC1 and TRBC2 were covered by a beta constant-region primer of two equimolar oligonucleotides. Nested alpha and beta constant-region primers with the SP2 primer drove four PCR rounds on ligated cDNA. Via MiXCR, TCRdb re-called the UMI-ligation and nested PCR reads, giving one row per CDR3 protein. There are 150,000 or so distinct CDR3 sequences in the sample; approximately 22% occur only once, and less than 0.13% lies in the top ten. This CDR3 contains 15 residues. Looked up from germline, CDR1 is MGHRA and CDR2 is YSYEKL. Between the trimmed V and J ends, which lost 4 bases and 4 bases, there was a span of 14 bases.

Specimen: naive CD4+ T cells from blood. The receptor's source is a human donor in good health. This chain uses TRBV4-1 with TRBJ2-1; D might be TRBD1 (6 bases). In nucleotides, the CDR3 is TGCGCCAGCAGCCCCCCGACAGGCCCGTACAATGAGCAGTTCTTC. This sequence encodes CASSPPTGPYNEQFF.